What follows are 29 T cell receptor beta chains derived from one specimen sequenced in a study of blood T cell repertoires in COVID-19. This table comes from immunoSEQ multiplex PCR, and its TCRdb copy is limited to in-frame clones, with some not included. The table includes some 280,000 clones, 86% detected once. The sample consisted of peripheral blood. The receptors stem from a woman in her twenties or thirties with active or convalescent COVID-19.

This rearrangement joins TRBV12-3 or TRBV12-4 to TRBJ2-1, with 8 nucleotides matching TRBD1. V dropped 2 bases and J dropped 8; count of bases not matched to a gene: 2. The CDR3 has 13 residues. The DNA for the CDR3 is TGTGCCAGCAGTTTAACAGGGGGTCATGAGCAGTTCTTC. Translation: CASSLTGGHEQFF.

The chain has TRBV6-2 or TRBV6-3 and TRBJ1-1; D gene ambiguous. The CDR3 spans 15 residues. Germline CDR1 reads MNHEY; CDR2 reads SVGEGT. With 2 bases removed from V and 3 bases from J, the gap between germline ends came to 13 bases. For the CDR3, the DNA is TGTGCCAGCAGTTACCAGAGGGAGAGAGACACTGAAGCTTTCTTT. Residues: CASSYQRERDTEAFF.

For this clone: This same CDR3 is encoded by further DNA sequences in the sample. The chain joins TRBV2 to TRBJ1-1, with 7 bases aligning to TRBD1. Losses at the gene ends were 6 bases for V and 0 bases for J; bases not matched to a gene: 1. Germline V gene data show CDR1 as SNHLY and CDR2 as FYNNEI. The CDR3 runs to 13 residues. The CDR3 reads CASSGQVNTEAFF. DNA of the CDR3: TGTGCCAGCAGCGGACAGGTGAACACTGAAGCTTTCTTT.

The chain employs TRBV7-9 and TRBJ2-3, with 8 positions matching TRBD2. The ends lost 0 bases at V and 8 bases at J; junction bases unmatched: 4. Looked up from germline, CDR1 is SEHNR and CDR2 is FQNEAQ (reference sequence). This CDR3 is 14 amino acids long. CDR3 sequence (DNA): TGTGCCAGCAGCTTAGCAGCGGGGGCGGCTACGCAGTATTTT. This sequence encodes CASSLAAGAATQYF.

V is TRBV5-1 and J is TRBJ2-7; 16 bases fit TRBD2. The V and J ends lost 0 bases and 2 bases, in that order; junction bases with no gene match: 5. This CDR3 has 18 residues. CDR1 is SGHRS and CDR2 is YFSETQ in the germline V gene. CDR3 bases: TGCGCCAGCAGCTTGGCGGGGACTAGCGGGGGGGACCCCTACGAGCAGTACTTC. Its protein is CASSLAGTSGGDPYEQYF.

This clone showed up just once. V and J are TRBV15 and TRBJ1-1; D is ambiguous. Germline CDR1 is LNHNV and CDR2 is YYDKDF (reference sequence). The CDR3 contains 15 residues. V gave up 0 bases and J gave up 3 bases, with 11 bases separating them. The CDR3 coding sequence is TGTGCCACCAGCAGAGATTATCGGTTAGACACTGAAGCTTTCTTT. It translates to CATSRDYRLDTEAFF.

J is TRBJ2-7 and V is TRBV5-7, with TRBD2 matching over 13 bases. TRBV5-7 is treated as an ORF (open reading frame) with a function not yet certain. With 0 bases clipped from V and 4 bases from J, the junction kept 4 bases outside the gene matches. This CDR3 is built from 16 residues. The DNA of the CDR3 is TGTGCCAGCAGCTTGGGGACTAGCGGGGGTGGTTACGAGCAGTACTTC. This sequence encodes CASSLGTSGGGYEQYF.

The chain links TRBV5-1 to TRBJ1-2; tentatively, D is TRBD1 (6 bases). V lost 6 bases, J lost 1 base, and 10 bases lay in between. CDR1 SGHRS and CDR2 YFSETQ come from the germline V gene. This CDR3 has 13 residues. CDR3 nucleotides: TGCGCCAGCACCTCACAGGGTAACTATGGCTACACCTTC. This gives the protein CASTSQGNYGYTF.

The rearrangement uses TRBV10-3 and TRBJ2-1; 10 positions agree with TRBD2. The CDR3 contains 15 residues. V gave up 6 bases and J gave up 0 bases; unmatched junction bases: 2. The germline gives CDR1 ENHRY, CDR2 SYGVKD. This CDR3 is CAIRSGGASYNEQFF. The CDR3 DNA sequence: TGTGCCATCAGGAGCGGGGGGGCCTCCTACAATGAGCAGTTCTTC.

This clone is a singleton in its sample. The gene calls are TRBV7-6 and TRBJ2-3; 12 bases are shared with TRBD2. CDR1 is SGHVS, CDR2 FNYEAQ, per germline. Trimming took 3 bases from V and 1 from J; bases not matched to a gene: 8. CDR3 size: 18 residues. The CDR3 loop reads CASSLGLLAGGRTDTQYF. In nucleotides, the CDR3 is TGTGCCAGCAGCTTGGGCTTACTAGCGGGGGGCCGCACAGATACGCAGTATTTT. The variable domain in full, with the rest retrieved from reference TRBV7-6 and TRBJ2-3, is GAGVSQSPRYKVTKRGQDVALRCDPISGHVSLYWYRQALGQGPEFLTYFNYEAQQDKSGLPNDRFSAERPEGSISTLTIQRTEQRDSAMYRCASSLGLLAGGRTDTQYFGPGTRLTVL.

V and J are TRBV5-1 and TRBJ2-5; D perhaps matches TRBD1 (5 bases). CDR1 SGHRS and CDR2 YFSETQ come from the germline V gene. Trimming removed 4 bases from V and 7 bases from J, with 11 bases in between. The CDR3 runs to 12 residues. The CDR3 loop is CASSLGEGTQYF. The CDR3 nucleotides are TGCGCCAGCAGCCTAGGGGAAGGGACCCAGTACTTC.

The CDR3 DNA is TGTGCCAGTAGTATATTCCTCAACAGGCGGACACCCGCCATATATTTT. It encodes CASSIFLNRRTPAIYF. The chain is built from TRBV19 and TRBJ1-3; possibly TRBD1 for D (5 bases). Trimming took 2 bases from V and 11 from J, leaving 22 bases between them. Per the germline V gene, CDR1 is LNHDA and CDR2 is SQIVND (reference sequence). There are 16 residues in the CDR3.

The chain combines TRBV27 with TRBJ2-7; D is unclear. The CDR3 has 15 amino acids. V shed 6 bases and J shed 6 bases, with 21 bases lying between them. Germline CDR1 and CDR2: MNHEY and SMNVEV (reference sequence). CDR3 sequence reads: CASSFAGQVPLEQYF. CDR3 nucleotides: TGTGCCAGCAGCTTTGCTGGGCAGGTACCGCTCGAGCAGTACTTC.

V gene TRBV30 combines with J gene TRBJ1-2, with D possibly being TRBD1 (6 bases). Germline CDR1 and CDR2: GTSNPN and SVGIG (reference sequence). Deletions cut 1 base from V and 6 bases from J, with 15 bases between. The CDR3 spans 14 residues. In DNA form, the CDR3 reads TGTGCCTGGAGTGACTACAGGGATTGGAATGGCTACACCTTC. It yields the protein CAWSDYRDWNGYTF.

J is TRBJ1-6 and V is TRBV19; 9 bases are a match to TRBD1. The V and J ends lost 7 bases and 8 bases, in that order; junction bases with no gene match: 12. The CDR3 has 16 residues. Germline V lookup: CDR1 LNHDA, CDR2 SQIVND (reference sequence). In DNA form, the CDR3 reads TGTGCCAGTACCAACCGACAGGGGGTCGGCTATTCACCCCTCCACTTT. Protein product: CASTNRQGVGYSPLHF.

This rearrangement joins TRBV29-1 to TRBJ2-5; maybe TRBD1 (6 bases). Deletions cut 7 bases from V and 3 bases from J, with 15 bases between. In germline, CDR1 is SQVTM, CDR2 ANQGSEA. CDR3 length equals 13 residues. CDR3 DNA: TGCAGCGCGCACAGGGCGCCCGAAGAGACCCAGTACTTC. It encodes CSAHRAPEETQYF.

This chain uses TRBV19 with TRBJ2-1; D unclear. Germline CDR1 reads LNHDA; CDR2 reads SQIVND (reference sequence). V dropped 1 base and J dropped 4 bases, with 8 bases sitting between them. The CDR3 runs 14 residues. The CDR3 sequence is CASSIVPLYNEQFF. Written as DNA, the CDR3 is TGTGCCAGTAGTATAGTTCCACTATACAATGAGCAGTTCTTC.

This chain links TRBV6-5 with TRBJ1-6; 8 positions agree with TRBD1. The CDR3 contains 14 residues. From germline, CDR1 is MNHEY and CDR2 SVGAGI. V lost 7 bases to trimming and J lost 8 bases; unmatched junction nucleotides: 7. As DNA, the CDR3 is TGTGCCAGCACACTGGACAGGGTGGATTCACCCCTCCACTTT. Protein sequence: CASTLDRVDSPLHF.

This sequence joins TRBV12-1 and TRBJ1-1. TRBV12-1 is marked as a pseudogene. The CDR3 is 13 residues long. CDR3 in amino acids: CAERGALGTEAFF. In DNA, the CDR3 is TGTGCTGAGCGGGGGGCTTTAGGCACTGAAGCTTTCTTT.

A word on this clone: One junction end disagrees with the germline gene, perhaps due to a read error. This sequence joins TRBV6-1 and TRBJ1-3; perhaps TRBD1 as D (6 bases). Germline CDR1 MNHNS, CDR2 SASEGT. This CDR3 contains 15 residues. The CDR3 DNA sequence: TGTGCCAGCACTGAAACAGGGAGCTCTGGAAACACCATATATTTT. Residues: CASTETGSSGNTIYF.

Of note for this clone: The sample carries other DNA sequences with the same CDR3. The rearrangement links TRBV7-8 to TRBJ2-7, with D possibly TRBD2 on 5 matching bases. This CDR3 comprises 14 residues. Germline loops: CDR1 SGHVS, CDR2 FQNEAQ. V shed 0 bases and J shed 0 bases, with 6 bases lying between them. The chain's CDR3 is CASSLAGSSYEQYF. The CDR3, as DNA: TGTGCCAGCAGCTTAGCAGGGAGCTCCTACGAGCAGTACTTC.

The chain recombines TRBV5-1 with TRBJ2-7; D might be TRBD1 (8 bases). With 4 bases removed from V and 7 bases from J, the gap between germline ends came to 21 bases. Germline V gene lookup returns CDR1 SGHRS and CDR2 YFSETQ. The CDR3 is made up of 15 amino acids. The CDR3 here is CASSPVTGGVVEQYF. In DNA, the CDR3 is TGCGCCAGCAGCCCAGTAACAGGGGGGGTGGTGGAGCAGTACTTC.

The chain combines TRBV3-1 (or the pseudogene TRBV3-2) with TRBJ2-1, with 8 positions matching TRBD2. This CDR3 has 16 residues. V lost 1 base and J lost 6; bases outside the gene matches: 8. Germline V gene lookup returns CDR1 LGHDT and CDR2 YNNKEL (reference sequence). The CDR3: CASSQVRGGLFNEQFF. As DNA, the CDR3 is TGTGCCAGCAGCCAAGTTCGCGGGGGGCTATTCAATGAGCAGTTCTTC.

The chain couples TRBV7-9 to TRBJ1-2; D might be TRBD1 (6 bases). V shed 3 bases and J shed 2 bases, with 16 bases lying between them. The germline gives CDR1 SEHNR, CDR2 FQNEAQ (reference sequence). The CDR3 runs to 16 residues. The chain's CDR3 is CASSFSGQKGNYGYTF. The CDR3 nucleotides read TGTGCCAGCAGCTTCTCTGGACAGAAGGGAAACTATGGCTACACCTTC.

The CDR3: CASSLIGTGYTDTQYF. For the CDR3, the DNA is TGTGCCAGCAGCTTAATCGGGACAGGGTATACAGATACGCAGTATTTT. The chain joins TRBV7-3 to TRBJ2-3, with TRBD1 matching 9 bases. V lost 1 base to trimming and J lost 3 bases; unmatched junction nucleotides: 5. From germline, CDR1 is SGHTA and CDR2 FQGTGA. The CDR3 has 16 amino acids.

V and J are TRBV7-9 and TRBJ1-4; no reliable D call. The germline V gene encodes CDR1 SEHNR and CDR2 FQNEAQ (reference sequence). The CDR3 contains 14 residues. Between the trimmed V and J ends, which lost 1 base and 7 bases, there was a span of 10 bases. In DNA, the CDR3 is TGTGCCAGCAGCTTAGGCACGTACTCTGAAAAACTGTTTTTT. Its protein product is CASSLGTYSEKLFF.

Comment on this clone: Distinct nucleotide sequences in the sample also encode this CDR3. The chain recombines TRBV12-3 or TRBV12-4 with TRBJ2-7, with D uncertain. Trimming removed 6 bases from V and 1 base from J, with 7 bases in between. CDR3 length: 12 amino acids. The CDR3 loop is CASSRLSYEQYF. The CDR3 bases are TGTGCCAGCAGCCGCCTATCCTACGAGCAGTACTTC.

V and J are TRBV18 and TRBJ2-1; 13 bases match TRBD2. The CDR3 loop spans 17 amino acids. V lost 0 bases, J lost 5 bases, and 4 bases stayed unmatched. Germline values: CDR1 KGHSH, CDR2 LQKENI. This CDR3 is CASSPPRGLAGNNEQFF. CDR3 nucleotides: TGTGCCAGCTCACCACCTCGGGGACTAGCGGGGAACAATGAGCAGTTCTTC.

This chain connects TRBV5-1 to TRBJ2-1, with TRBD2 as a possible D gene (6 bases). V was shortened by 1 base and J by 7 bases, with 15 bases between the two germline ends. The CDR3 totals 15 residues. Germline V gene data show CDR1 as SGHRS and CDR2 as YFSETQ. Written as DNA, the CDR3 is TGCGCCAGCAGCTTGATGCCGGGGGAAGAGAATGAGCAGTTCTTC. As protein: CASSLMPGEENEQFF.